What follows are 10 T cell receptor beta chains derived from one specimen sequenced in a study of blood T cell repertoires in COVID-19. Generated by immunoSEQ multiplex PCR, the TCRdb table keeps only in-frame clones and is missing some. This sample has approximately 170,000 clones; over 75% occur once, and the top ten carry about 6.9%. Source material: peripheral blood. The source is a man older than 75 with COVID-19, enrolled during active disease.

The chain uses TRBV7-2 and TRBJ2-5; 10 bases map to TRBD2. Trimming took 4 bases from V and 7 from J; bases not matched to a gene: 12. The CDR3 has 16 amino acids. CDR1 and CDR2 (germline): SGHTA, FQGNSA. CDR3 bases: TGTGCCAGCAGCTCCGGGGGCCTAGCGGGGGTCGGGACCCAGTACTTC. Translated, it gives CASSSGGLAGVGTQYF.

The chain uses TRBV5-1 and TRBJ2-7, with 10 bases fitting TRBD1. The V gene end was trimmed by 7 bases and the J gene end by 5 bases; junction bases not matched to a gene: 9. Germline assignment: CDR1 SGHRS and CDR2 YFSETQ. This CDR3 spans 14 amino acids. CDR3 amino acids: CASRKGQGNHEQYF. DNA for the CDR3: TGCGCCAGCCGAAAGGGACAGGGGAACCACGAGCAGTACTTC.

The rearrangement links TRBV6-6 to TRBJ2-7, with 7 nucleotides matching TRBD1. With 5 bases clipped from V and 2 bases from J, the junction kept 3 bases outside the gene matches. The V gene's germline CDR1 is MNHNY and CDR2 SVGAGI (reference sequence). The CDR3 runs to 13 residues. CDR3 DNA sequence: TGTGCCAGCAGTCTACAGGGGCCCTACGAGCAGTACTTC. This translates into CASSLQGPYEQYF.

The V and J genes are TRBV29-1 and TRBJ1-2; 12 bases align to TRBD1. The CDR3 has 14 amino acids. The trim removed 5 bases at V and 7 bases at J, leaving 8 bases unmatched. Germline-derived CDR1 and CDR2 are SQVTM and ANQGSEA. CDR3 nucleotide sequence: TGCAGCGTTCGCCGGGGACAGGGGGCGGCTGGCTACACCTTC. It translates to CSVRRGQGAAGYTF.

The rearrangement uses TRBV2 and TRBJ2-1; D is unclear. Per germline, CDR1 SNHLY and CDR2 FYNNEI. The V and J ends lost 5 bases and 4 bases respectively, with 6 bases between them. The CDR3 extends over 12 amino acids. The CDR3 is CASSPQYNEQFF. The CDR3 nucleotides are TGTGCCAGCAGTCCACAGTACAATGAGCAGTTCTTC.

The genes are TRBV3-1 (or the pseudogene TRBV3-2) and TRBJ1-5, with a weak D call TRBD1 (5 bases). The CDR3 covers 17 residues. The germline CDR1 and CDR2 sequences are LGHDT and YNNKEL (reference sequence). With 0 bases removed from V and 2 bases from J, the gap between germline ends came to 14 bases. Here the CDR3 reads CASSQEYGAVGNQPQHF. The CDR3 bases are TGTGCCAGCAGCCAAGAGTATGGGGCAGTCGGCAATCAGCCCCAGCATTTT.

This sequence joins TRBV5-1 and TRBJ1-3, with no clear D. CDR1 and CDR2 (germline): SGHRS, YFSETQ. The V end lost 4 bases, the J end lost 1 base, and 9 bases lay between the germline ends. The CDR3 runs 14 residues. The CDR3 is CASSAQTSGNTIYF. The DNA for the CDR3 is TGCGCCAGCAGCGCTCAGACTTCTGGAAACACCATATATTTT.

The chain employs TRBV10-3 and TRBJ1-6, with 7 bases that match TRBD1. V gave up 0 bases and J gave up 9 bases; unmatched junction bases: 5. Germline values: CDR1 ENHRY, CDR2 SYGVKD. This CDR3 comprises 15 residues. The CDR3 DNA sequence: TGTGCCATCAGTGAGTCGGGGACAGCGGTTTCACCCCTCCACTTT. This sequence encodes CAISESGTAVSPLHF.

The chain recombines TRBV7-9 with TRBJ1-2; 9 positions match TRBD1. CDR3 length equals 15 residues. Germline V gives CDR1 SEHNR, CDR2 FQNEAQ (reference sequence). The V gene end was trimmed by 7 bases and the J gene end by 6 bases; junction bases not matched to a gene: 12. The CDR3 nucleotides read TGTGCCAGCACCAACCCGGGACAGGGCCAGAATGGCTACACCTTC. This codes for CASTNPGQGQNGYTF.

This sequence joins TRBV7-2 and TRBJ1-6, with 9 bases lining up with TRBD1. Germline loops: CDR1 SGHTA, CDR2 FQGNSA. There are 15 residues in the CDR3. V dropped 5 bases and J dropped 7; count of bases not matched to a gene: 6. The CDR3: CASSMAGTGNSPLHF. The CDR3 nucleotides read TGTGCCAGCAGCATGGCCGGGACAGGGAATTCACCCCTCCACTTT.